This TCR beta chain was identified during a study of technical replicates of blood from a few donors. TCRdb's table, derived via immunoSEQ multiplex PCR, lists solely in-frame clones and lacks some. The table includes some 82,000 clones, around 94% detected once. This CDR3 has 14 amino acids. Germline V gene data show CDR1 as MNHNS and CDR2 as SASEGT. The junction had 3 bases not matched to a gene; V was cut back by 2 bases and J by 2 bases. V usage is TRBV6-1 and J usage is TRBJ2-7, with TRBD1 matching 7 bases. The sequencing input was T cells isolated from PBMCs. The sequence was collected from a human donor in good health. The CDR3 region is CASSEMGTAYEQYF. In nucleotides, the CDR3 is TGTGCCAGCAGTGAAATGGGGACAGCCTACGAGCAGTACTTC.